This T cell receptor (beta chain) came from a study of post-analysis software for immune sequencing data. Study-wide context: The disease courses covered relapsing-remitting, secondary progressive and progressive-relapsing multiple sclerosis.

About this clonotype itself: The antigen is undetermined.

Trimming cost V 3 bases and J 5 bases, with 15 bases left between them. This CDR3 is built from 15 residues. Germline loops: CDR1 MNHEY, CDR2 SMNVEV (reference sequence). Unique molecular identifiers had been added to the TCR beta cDNA libraries. TCRdb re-derived calls from the PCR reads in MiXCR, one entry per CDR3 protein. This table has around 500,000 distinct CDR3 sequences, 30% to 40% appearing once. Study-wide findings and caveats: Patients showed TRBV5-6, TRBV5-1 and TRBV20-1 among a few TRBV segments more frequent than in controls.

The sequencing input was blood. The clonotype was recovered from a girl aged 2-17 years with multiple sclerosis. V usage is TRBV27 and J usage is TRBJ2-3, with D perhaps matching TRBD1 or TRBD2 (6 bases each). For the CDR3, the DNA is TGTGCCAGCAGTTTGGGGGGCTCTAGAGGAGATACGCAGTATTTT. Protein product: CASSLGGSRGDTQYF.